This T cell receptor beta chain was sequenced for a study of blood T cell repertoires in COVID-19. This CDR3 contains 14 residues. Trimming took off 5 bases at V and 1 base at J, with 11 bases between the two ends. Germline-derived CDR1 and CDR2 are MRHNA and SNTAGT. Cohorts were based on clinical histories the participants reported. TCRdb's copy holds only in-frame clones and misses some; the assay was immunoSEQ multiplex PCR. The table has about 400,000 clones, roughly 87% seen once. The material sequenced was PBMCs or T cells enriched from blood (not recorded which). The receptor comes from a woman aged 25 to 39 who had recovered from COVID-19. The chain uses TRBV6-4 and TRBJ1-1; D unresolved. The CDR3 DNA follows: TGTGCCAGCAGTCCTTCCCCAGGGAACACTGAAGCTTTCTTT. Amino acids: CASSPSPGNTEAFF.